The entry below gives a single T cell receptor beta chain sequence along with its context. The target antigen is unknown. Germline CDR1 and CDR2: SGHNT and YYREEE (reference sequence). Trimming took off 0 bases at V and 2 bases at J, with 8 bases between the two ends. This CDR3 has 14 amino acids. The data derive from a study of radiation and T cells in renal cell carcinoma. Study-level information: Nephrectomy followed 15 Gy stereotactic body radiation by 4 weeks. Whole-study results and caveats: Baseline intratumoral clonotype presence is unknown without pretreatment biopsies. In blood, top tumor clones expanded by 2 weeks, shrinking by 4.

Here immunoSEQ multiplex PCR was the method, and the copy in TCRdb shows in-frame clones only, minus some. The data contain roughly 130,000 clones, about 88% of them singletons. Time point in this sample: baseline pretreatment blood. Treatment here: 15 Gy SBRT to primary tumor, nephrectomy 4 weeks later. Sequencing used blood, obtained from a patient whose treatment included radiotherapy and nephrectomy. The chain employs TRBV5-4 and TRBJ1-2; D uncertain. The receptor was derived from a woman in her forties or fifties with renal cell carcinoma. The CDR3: CASSLEPENYGYTF. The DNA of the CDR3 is TGTGCCAGCAGCTTGGAGCCAGAAAACTATGGCTACACCTTC.